The rows below give T cell receptor beta chains drawn from one sample of a study of blood T cell repertoires in COVID-19. Only in-frame clones appear in the TCRdb table, and some are missing; sequencing was by immunoSEQ multiplex PCR. This table has more than 120,000 clones, about 85% appearing once. Sequenced: peripheral blood. The receptors originated from a human donor with acute or convalescent COVID-19. The donor label of this sample is uncertain. Both conserved end residues are part of each CDR3. Fields, in order: CDR3 length, D gene, J gene, clone size, V gene, CDR3 DNA, CDR3 protein. A D gene is named only where the DNA matches it firmly. Expanded clones get a size class; other rows say once, few or many, or leave the size out.

>14|NA|TRBJ1-4|NA|TRBV7-6
TGTGCCAGCAGCCTCAGGGTAACTAATGAAAAACTGTTTTTT
CASSLRVTNEKLFF
>15|NA|TRBJ2-2|NA|TRBV28
TGTGCCAGCAGTGCGACACTTGCGAACACCGGGGAGCTGTTTTTT
CASSATLANTGELFF
>16|NA|TRBJ2-7|NA|TRBV7-2
TGTGCCAGCAGCTTCCCCCGGGACTTTTCCTCCTACGAGCAGTACTTC
CASSFPRDFSSYEQYF
>15|NA|TRBJ2-1|NA|TRBV11-2
TGTGCCAGCAGCTTTCAAGCGGGTACCTACAATGAGCAGTTCTTC
CASSFQAGTYNEQFF
>11|NA|TRBJ1-2|NA|TRBV24-1
TGTGCCACCAGTGACAGGGTTGGCTACACCTTC
CATSDRVGYTF
>18|NA|TRBJ1-3|once|TRBV18
TGTGCCAGCTCACCACCCATTGCGGGACGAAGCTCTGGAAACACCATATATTTT
CASSPPIAGRSSGNTIYF
>14|TRBD1|TRBJ1-1|NA|TRBV27
TGTGCCAGCAGACAGACAGGGGGCGACACTGAAGCTTTCTTT
CASRQTGGDTEAFF
>16|TRBD2|TRBJ2-5|NA|TRBV9
TGTGCCAGCAGCGTAGGGGGACTAGCGGGAGAAGAGACCCAGTACTTC
CASSVGGLAGEETQYF
>15|NA|TRBJ1-3|NA|TRBV6-6
TGTGCCAGCAGTTTACAGGGTGCCTCTGGAAACACCATATATTTT
CASSLQGASGNTIYF
>18|TRBD1|TRBJ1-2|once|TRBV6-2/TRBV6-3
TGTGCCAGCAGTTACGGGGGCCTCACAGGGGGAGAGAACTATGGCTACACCTTC
CASSYGGLTGGENYGYTF
>15|NA|TRBJ2-7|NA|TRBV7-9
TGTGCCAGCAGCTTATCGGGACTCCAGGAGAACGAGCAGTACTTC
CASSLSGLQENEQYF
>14|NA|TRBJ1-6|NA|TRBV6-4
TGTGCCAGCAGCGGGACACTCTATAATTCACCCCTCCACTTT
CASSGTLYNSPLHF
>15|NA|TRBJ2-4|NA|TRBV3-1/TRBV3-2
TGTGCCAGCAGCCGGGACTCACTAGCCAAAAACATTCAGTACTTC
CASSRDSLAKNIQYF
>15|TRBD2|TRBJ2-1|NA|TRBV19
TGTGCCAGTAGTGTACTAGCGGGAGCTCCGAATGAGCAGTTCTTC
CASSVLAGAPNEQFF
>12|NA|TRBJ1-1|NA|TRBV29-1
TGCAGCGCTAACAGGATGAACACTGAAGCTTTCTTT
CSANRMNTEAFF
>15|NA|TRBJ1-1|NA|TRBV6-5
TGTGCCAGCAGTCCCACGGGGGGGGCTATTACTGAAGCTTTCTTT
CASSPTGGAITEAFF
>14|TRBD1|TRBJ1-6|NA|TRBV30
TGTGCCTGGAGTGAGGGACAGGTGAATTCACCCCTCCACTTT
CAWSEGQVNSPLHF
>16|NA|TRBJ1-5|NA|TRBV19
TGTGCCAGTAGTATAGACTCAGGGGTGGGCAATCAGCCCCAGCATTTT
CASSIDSGVGNQPQHF
>17|NA|TRBJ2-7|NA|TRBV28
TGTGCCAGCAGGGGGCAGTTCCAAAACTACCTCCCCTACGAGCAGTACTTC
CASRGQFQNYLPYEQYF
>14|TRBD1|TRBJ2-3|NA|TRBV6-5
TGTGCCAGCAGTTCCAAGACAGGGGCAGATACGCAGTATTTT
CASSSKTGADTQYF
>16|TRBD1|TRBJ1-2|NA|TRBV4-2
TGTGCCAGCAGCCAAGATCCGGGACAGAGTTTAGGAGGCTACACCTTC
CASSQDPGQSLGGYTF
>14|TRBD2|TRBJ2-1|NA|TRBV27
TGTGCCAGCAGGCTAGCGGGGATCTACAATGAGCAGTTCTTC
CASRLAGIYNEQFF
>15|TRBD2|TRBJ2-2|NA|TRBV19
TGTGCCAGTAGTATTGCGGGGGGGCGGTCCGGGGAGCTGTTTTTT
CASSIAGGRSGELFF